The 9 T cell receptor beta chains below all came from one sample that was sequenced in a study of T cell clones after liver transplantation. Sequencing was performed with immunoSEQ multiplex PCR; in TCRdb, only in-frame clones are kept and a portion is missing. The sample shows 9,500 to 10,000 clones, around three quarters of them seen only once. This sample comprised CD8+ T cells from blood, obtained at the approximately 16-month timepoint. All receptors come from a human patient who received a liver transplant. The graft donor may be the source of some T cells.

As regards this clone: A junction boundary mismatches the germline segment, possibly from a read error. The chain has TRBV5-1 and TRBJ2-2; D remains ambiguous. The germline CDR1 and CDR2 sequences are SGHRS and YFSETQ. The CDR3 totals 13 residues. The CDR3 nucleotides read TGTGCCAGCAGCTTTTTCTCTGGCGGGGAGCTGTTTTTT. This codes for CASSFFSGGELFF.

The J gene is TRBJ2-2, the V gene TRBV11-3; no reliable D call. The CDR3 is made up of 12 amino acids. Trimming shortened V by 4 bases and J by 7 bases, and 7 bases separated the two germline ends. Germline values: CDR1 SGHNT, CDR2 YENEEA. CDR3 nucleotides: TGTGCCAGCAGCTATACGGGCGGGGAGCTGTTTTTT. It yields the protein CASSYTGGELFF. The full variable domain, with the rest looked up from reference TRBV11-3 and TRBJ2-2, is EAGVVQSPRYKIIEKKQPVAFWCNPISGHNTLYWYLQNLGQGPELLIRYENEEAVDDSQLPKDRFSAERLKGVDSTLKIQPAELGDSAVYLCASSYTGGELFFGEGSRLTVL.

This clone was seen a single time. The J gene is TRBJ2-2, the V gene TRBV19; either TRBD1 or TRBD2 may supply D (6 bases each). The V and J ends lost 8 bases and 6 bases respectively, with 10 bases between them. Germline assignment: CDR1 LNHDA and CDR2 SQIVND (reference sequence). The CDR3 loop spans 12 amino acids. Here the CDR3 reads CASVRGAGELFF. DNA for the CDR3: TGTGCCAGTGTGAGGGGGGCCGGGGAGCTGTTTTTT.

The chain combines TRBV29-1 with TRBJ2-5, with TRBD1 matching over 7 bases. After removal of 8 bases from V and 2 bases from J, the junction contained 5 bases not matched to a gene. From germline, CDR1 is SQVTM and CDR2 ANQGSEA. The CDR3 loop spans 12 amino acids. DNA for the CDR3: TGCAGCCCCCGGACAGGACAAGAGACCCAGTACTTC. Protein sequence: CSPRTGQETQYF. Supplemented by reference TRBV29-1 and TRBJ2-5, the full variable domain reads SAVISQKPSRDICQRGTSLTIQCQVDSQVTMMFWYRQQPGQSLTLIATANQGSEATYESGFVIDKFPISRPNLTFSTLTVSNMSPEDSSIYLCSPRTGQETQYFGPGTRLLVL.

This clone was picked up one time. V is TRBV19 and J is TRBJ2-1; 7 bases line up with TRBD1. J was trimmed by 7 bases and V by 8 bases; bases with no gene match: 8. CDR3 length: 13 residues. Germline CDR1 and CDR2: LNHDA and SQIVND (reference sequence). CDR3 sequence: CASYDRVGNEQFF. The CDR3 nucleotides read TGTGCCAGTTACGACAGGGTGGGGAATGAGCAGTTCTTC. Looking up the rest from reference TRBV19 and TRBJ2-1 gives the full variable domain: DGGITQSPKYLFRKEGQNVTLSCEQNLNHDAMYWYRQDPGQGLRLIYYSQIVNDFQKGDIAEGYSVSREKKESFPLTVTSAQKNPTAFYLCASYDRVGNEQFFGPGTRLTVL.

The chain employs TRBV5-1 and TRBJ2-2; the match to TRBD1 covers 10 bases. CDR1 and CDR2 (germline): SGHRS, YFSETQ. The CDR3 extends over 15 amino acids. Trimming cost V 1 base and J 4 bases; bases outside gene matches: 1. CDR3 bases: TGCGCCAGCAGCTTGTGGGACAGGGGCACCGGGGAGCTGTTTTTT. As protein: CASSLWDRGTGELFF.

This chain links TRBV19 with TRBJ2-4, with D hard to call. CDR3 length: 12 amino acids. Germline loops: CDR1 LNHDA, CDR2 SQIVND (reference sequence). Between the trimmed V and J ends, which lost 3 bases and 7 bases, there was a span of 7 bases. The CDR3 DNA reads as TGTGCCAGTAGTATTAGTCTTAACATTCAGTACTTC. The encoded protein is CASSISLNIQYF.

V and J are TRBV19 and TRBJ1-4; D ambiguous. Trimming cost V 6 bases and J 3 bases, with 14 bases left between them. The CDR3 totals 15 residues. Germline-derived CDR1 and CDR2 are LNHDA and SQIVND (reference sequence). This CDR3 is CASRRTVLSNEKLFF. Written as DNA, the CDR3 is TGTGCCAGTAGACGCACAGTGTTATCTAATGAAAAACTGTTTTTT.

This clone was found once. The chain employs TRBV6-4 and TRBJ2-1; 10 nucleotides align to TRBD2. This CDR3 contains 15 residues. Germline CDR1 is MRHNA and CDR2 is SNTAGT. V trimming: 6 bases; J trimming: 1 base; junction bases outside the gene matches: 3. The CDR3 DNA sequence: TGTGCCAGCAGAGAACTAGCGGGGTCCTACAATGAGCAGTTCTTC. It yields the protein CASRELAGSYNEQFF.